This entry lists 19 T cell receptor beta chains sequenced from one sample in a study of CD8 T cells in Susac syndrome. RNA in amounts of about 0.45 to 1 ug was reverse transcribed with random hexamers. Each CDR3 protein is one row after TCRdb ran MiXCR on the immunoSEQ multiplex PCR reads. The data show approximately 280,000 distinct CDR3 sequences, 70% to 90% seen once. Sample: CD8+ T cells from PBMCs. The receptors derive from a human donor with multiple sclerosis.

The V and J genes are TRBV29-1 and TRBJ1-2; the D gene is possibly TRBD1 (5 bases). The V end lost 4 bases, the J end lost 3 bases, and 12 bases lay between the germline ends. This CDR3 is built from 13 residues. Germline-derived CDR1 and CDR2 are SQVTM and ANQGSEA. The CDR3 DNA follows: TGCAGCGTTGTTTTGACAGACGACTATGGCTACACCTTC. Protein product: CSVVLTDDYGYTF.

CDR3 region: CASSLTVLRREQYF. Written as DNA, the CDR3 is TGTGCCAGCAGCCTGACAGTGCTCAGGAGGGAGCAGTACTTC. The chain employs TRBV7-8 and TRBJ2-7; possibly TRBD1 or TRBD2 for D (5 bases each). V was shortened by 5 bases and J by 7 bases, with 18 bases between the two germline ends. Germline V gives CDR1 SGHVS, CDR2 FQNEAQ. The CDR3 has 14 residues.

The chain combines TRBV12-3 or TRBV12-4 with TRBJ2-3; the D is unclear. This CDR3 is 14 amino acids long. The germline V and J ends were trimmed by 6 bases and 2 bases, with 12 bases remaining between them. CDR3 sequence: CASSPVDDTDTQYF. The CDR3 DNA reads TGTGCCAGCAGCCCAGTGGACGACACAGATACGCAGTATTTT.

V and J are TRBV11-2 and TRBJ1-2; 8 positions match TRBD1. Germline V gene data show CDR1 as SGHAT and CDR2 as FQNNGV. This CDR3 contains 13 residues. V lost 6 bases, J lost 8 bases, and 8 bases stayed unmatched. CDR3 DNA sequence: TGTGCCAGCAGTTCCGGGACAGGTCGAGGCTACACCTTC. This gives the protein CASSSGTGRGYTF. The entire variable domain, with the rest obtained from reference TRBV11-2 and TRBJ1-2, is as follows: EAGVAQSPRYKIIEKRQSVAFWCNPISGHATLYWYQQILGQGPKLLIQFQNNGVVDDSQLPKDRFSAERLKGVDSTLKIQPAKLEDSAVYLCASSSGTGRGYTFGSGTRLTVV.

The genes are TRBV9 and TRBJ1-1; 10 positions match TRBD1. Looked up from germline, CDR1 is SGDLS and CDR2 is YYNGEE. This CDR3 contains 13 residues. J gave up 4 bases and V 3 bases, and 0 bases lay outside the gene matches. The CDR3 DNA is TGTGCCAGCAGCGGACAGGGGGCCACTGAAGCTTTCTTT. As protein: CASSGQGATEAFF.

This chain uses TRBV27 with TRBJ2-7, with D tentatively TRBD1 (6 bases). From germline, CDR1 is MNHEY and CDR2 SMNVEV (reference sequence). V was clipped by 7 bases and J by 2 bases, with 15 bases between them. CDR3 length: 14 amino acids. The CDR3 loop reads CASMGQGSAYEQYF. As DNA, the CDR3 is TGTGCCAGCATGGGTCAGGGGAGCGCCTACGAGCAGTACTTC.

The chain is built from TRBV4-1 and TRBJ1-6; D gene uncertain. The CDR3 length is 12 residues. V was pared by 3 bases and J by 11 bases, with 8 bases between. Germline CDR1 and CDR2: MGHRA and YSYEKL. CDR3 in amino acids: CASSQGRTPLHF. The DNA for the CDR3 is TGCGCCAGCAGCCAGGGGAGGACACCCCTCCACTTT.

The rearrangement uses TRBV24-1 and TRBJ2-1; 11 bases line up with TRBD2. With 1 base clipped from V and 6 bases from J, the junction kept 7 bases outside the gene matches. This CDR3 contains 17 residues. Germline V gene lookup returns CDR1 KGHDR and CDR2 SFDVKD. For the CDR3, the DNA is TGTGCCACCAGTGATTTCCATGGACTAGCGGGTGCCAATGAGCAGTTCTTC. This sequence encodes CATSDFHGLAGANEQFF.

This chain joins TRBV28 and TRBJ2-7, with TRBD1 as a possible D gene (5 bases). CDR3 length: 15 residues. V was pared by 2 bases and J by 2 bases, with 13 bases between. Germline V gene data show CDR1 as MDHEN and CDR2 as SYDVKM. The CDR3 loop reads CASSLTKRGTYEQYF. The CDR3 coding sequence is TGTGCCAGCAGTTTAACAAAAAGGGGCACCTACGAGCAGTACTTC.

The V call is TRBV27, the J call TRBJ2-3, with TRBD2 identical over 16 bases. CDR1 MNHEY and CDR2 SMNVEV come from the germline V gene (reference sequence). This CDR3 has 15 amino acids. V shed 4 bases, J shed 6 bases, and the junction held 1 base outside the gene matches. In DNA, the CDR3 is TGTGCCAGCAGTTCGGGACTAGCGGGAGGGGATACGCAGTATTTT. Its translation: CASSSGLAGGDTQYF.

The rearrangement joins TRBV24-1 to TRBJ1-2; D uncertain. The V end was cut by 3 bases, the J end by 4 bases, with 2 bases between. The CDR3 is 11 residues long. Germline V gene lookup returns CDR1 KGHDR and CDR2 SFDVKD. The CDR3 is CATSDRYGYTF. The DNA of the CDR3 is TGTGCCACCAGTGATCGCTATGGCTACACCTTC.

The rearrangement links TRBV13 to TRBJ2-7; D remains unclear. The CDR3 is made up of 13 amino acids. The germline CDR1 and CDR2 sequences are PRHDT and FYEKMQ (reference sequence). Trimming removed 5 bases from V and 6 bases from J, with 14 bases in between. The CDR3 nucleotides read TGTGCCAGCAGCCACGATGGGGTTCGCGAGCAGTACTTC. This encodes CASSHDGVREQYF.

The V and J genes are TRBV4-1 and TRBJ1-6; possible D gene TRBD1, 6 bases. Per the germline V gene, CDR1 is MGHRA and CDR2 is YSYEKL. The CDR3 spans 17 residues. V was pared by 3 bases and J by 6 bases, with 18 bases between. The CDR3 DNA reads as TGCGCCAGCAGCCAGGGCCCCCGGGGACAAGCTAATTCACCCCTCCACTTT. Translated, it gives CASSQGPRGQANSPLHF.

This chain connects TRBV20-1 to TRBJ2-1; no clear D. V was shortened by 5 bases and J by 10 bases, with 9 bases between the two germline ends. This CDR3 has 10 residues. Germline V CDR1 and CDR2: DFQATT, SNEGSKA (reference sequence). CDR3 sequence (DNA): TGCAGTGCTTTCCCCGCCGAGCAGTTCTTC. It is translated as CSAFPAEQFF.

The chain uses TRBV20-1 and TRBJ2-1, with D possibly matching TRBD2 (6 bases). Per the germline V gene, CDR1 is DFQATT and CDR2 is SNEGSKA (reference sequence). CDR3 size: 13 residues. V was pared by 1 base and J by 5 bases, with 9 bases between. The CDR3 bases are TGCAGTGCTAGAGTGGGACTCCACAATGAGCAGTTCTTC. Protein sequence: CSARVGLHNEQFF.

The chain uses TRBV7-9 and TRBJ2-1; 7 positions agree with TRBD2. Trimming cost V 5 bases and J 12 bases; bases outside gene matches: 4. The CDR3 runs to 11 residues. Looked up from germline, CDR1 is SEHNR and CDR2 is FQNEAQ (reference sequence). The CDR3 sequence: CASSPGGRQFF. The DNA for the CDR3 is TGTGCCAGCAGCCCCGGCGGGAGGCAGTTCTTC.

In this sample, this clonotype turned up a few times. The chain couples TRBV5-1 to TRBJ2-5; 7 bases agree with TRBD1. The CDR3 totals 14 residues. Trimming removed 4 bases from V and 1 base from J; junction bases left unmatched: 4. CDR1 is SGHRS, CDR2 YFSETQ, per germline. In DNA, the CDR3 is TGCGCCAGCAGCCTAGGGGACAGCCAAGAGACCCAGTACTTC. This translates into CASSLGDSQETQYF.

V and J are TRBV9 and TRBJ2-7; 8 bases are a match to TRBD1. In germline, CDR1 is SGDLS, CDR2 YYNGEE. J was trimmed by 5 bases and V by 4 bases; bases with no gene match: 8. The CDR3 extends over 14 amino acids. CDR3 sequence reads: CASSLTGGGNEQYF. CDR3 sequence (DNA): TGTGCCAGCAGCCTCACAGGGGGTGGCAACGAGCAGTACTTC.

The chain combines TRBV12-3 or TRBV12-4 with TRBJ2-7, with a possible D match to TRBD2 (5 bases). V was cut by 6 bases and J by 7 bases, with 13 bases left in between. The CDR3 runs 12 residues. The CDR3 DNA sequence: TGTGCCAGCAGCGTTCTAGCTGGTGAGCAGTACTTC. Encoded protein: CASSVLAGEQYF.